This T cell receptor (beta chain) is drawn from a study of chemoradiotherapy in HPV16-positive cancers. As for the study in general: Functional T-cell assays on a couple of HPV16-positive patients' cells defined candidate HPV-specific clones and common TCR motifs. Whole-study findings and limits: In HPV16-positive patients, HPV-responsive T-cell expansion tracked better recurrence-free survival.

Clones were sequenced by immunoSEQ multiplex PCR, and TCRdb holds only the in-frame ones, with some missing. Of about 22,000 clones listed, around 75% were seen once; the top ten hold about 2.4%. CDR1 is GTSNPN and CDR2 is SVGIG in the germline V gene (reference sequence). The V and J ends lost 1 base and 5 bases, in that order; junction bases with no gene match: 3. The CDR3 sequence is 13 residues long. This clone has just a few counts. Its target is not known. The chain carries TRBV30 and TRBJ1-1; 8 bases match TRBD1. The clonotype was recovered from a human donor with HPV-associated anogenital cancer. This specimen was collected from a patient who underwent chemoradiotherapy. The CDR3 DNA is TGTGCCTGGAGTGGGACAGGGTTTACTGAAGCTTTCTTT. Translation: CAWSGTGFTEAFF.